This T cell receptor beta chain was identified in a study of blood T cell repertoires in COVID-19. Turning to the study itself: Donors in the United States, Italy and Spain gave samples during acute or convalescent COVID-19. The analysed material was cDNA or gDNA that came from T cells, B-cell-depleted T cells, or PBMCs.

CDR3 length equals 14 residues. Germline V gives CDR1 SNHLY, CDR2 FYNNEI. V lost 1 base and J 0 bases, leaving 4 bases between the germline ends. Per the study methods: Estimated nucleated cell counts came from reference gene primer amplification. Libraries were prepared by immunoSEQ multiplex PCR; TCRdb keeps only in-frame clonotypes and omits some of them. Clone size and the V and J calls come from that table; the DNA yielded D and trimming. The sample holds fewer than 300,000 clones, about 90% seen once. This TCR derives from a woman aged 40 to 50 who had recovered from COVID-19. The specimen was peripheral blood. J is TRBJ1-5 and V is TRBV2; D ambiguous. CDR3 coding DNA: TGTGCCAGCAGTGAAGACGGTAGCAATCAGCCCCAGCATTTT. Its protein is CASSEDGSNQPQHF.